A single sample is the source of the 25 T cell receptor beta chains below, sequenced in a study of T cells in Graves' hyperthyroidism and ophthalmopathy. Amplified TCR beta CDR3 regions came from RNA transcripts. The HTBI set primed first-round TCR CDR3 RT-PCR. TCRdb reprocessed the multiplex PCR reads with MiXCR, giving one entry per CDR3 protein. The table lists hundreds of thousands of distinct CDR3 sequences, less than 25% of them singletons. Sequenced: blood. Receptors were obtained from a man aged 30 to 39 with Graves' ophthalmopathy.

This clonotype was recorded many times. This sequence joins TRBV12-3 or TRBV12-4 and TRBJ1-5, with D uncertain. The CDR3 is 11 amino acids. V shed 6 bases and J shed 9 bases, with 9 bases lying between them. The chain's CDR3 is CASSRGRPQHF. The DNA for the CDR3 is TGTGCCAGCAGCCGGGGTCGGCCCCAGCATTTT.

This clonotype has more than one count but fewer than ten. The rearrangement links TRBV7-8 to TRBJ2-1; the D call may be TRBD1 or TRBD2 (5 bases each). The V end was cut by 1 base, the J end by 10 bases, with 14 bases between. CDR1 SGHVS and CDR2 FQNEAQ come from the germline V gene. CDR3 length: 14 amino acids. The chain's CDR3 is CASSLGKRGMEQFF. The CDR3 DNA sequence: TGTGCCAGCAGCTTAGGTAAGAGGGGAATGGAGCAGTTCTTC.

J is TRBJ2-1 and V is TRBV20-1; D may be TRBD2 (6 bases). Trimming shortened V by 6 bases and J by 2 bases, and 14 bases separated the two germline ends. CDR3 size: 14 residues. CDR1 is DFQATT, CDR2 SNEGSKA, per germline (reference sequence). Here the CDR3 DNA reads TGCAGTGCCCCCATCGGCGGGGCCTACAATGAGCAGTTCTTC. This gives the protein CSAPIGGAYNEQFF.

The chain couples TRBV20-1 to TRBJ2-3; D is possibly TRBD1 or TRBD2 (7 bases each). CDR1 is DFQATT and CDR2 is SNEGSKA in the germline V gene (reference sequence). The V and J ends lost 3 bases and 1 base respectively, with 17 bases between them. This CDR3 has 16 residues. The CDR3 loop is CSASPQGGLGTDTQYF. CDR3 nucleotide sequence: TGCAGTGCTAGCCCTCAGGGGGGGTTAGGCACAGATACGCAGTATTTT.

A few counts support this clonotype. The rearrangement links TRBV5-1 to TRBJ2-3; no reliable D call. CDR1 is SGHRS and CDR2 is YFSETQ in the germline V gene. CDR3 length equals 14 residues. Trimming took off 5 bases at V and 2 bases at J, with 12 bases between the two ends. For the CDR3, the DNA is TGCGCCAGCAGTGTCTCAGGCGCCACAGATACGCAGTATTTT. Its translation is CASSVSGATDTQYF.

In this sample, this clonotype turned up a few times. This chain connects TRBV7-9 to TRBJ1-5; D not certain. This CDR3 is built from 15 residues. V lost 3 bases and J lost 5, with 14 bases in between. Germline V lookup: CDR1 SEHNR, CDR2 FQNEAQ (reference sequence). CDR3 in DNA: TGTGCCAGCAGCTTTATAGGGTATGATGATCAGCCCCAGCATTTT. Its translation: CASSFIGYDDQPQHF.

This clonotype showed up just a few times. The chain couples TRBV20-1 to TRBJ2-4; D is unresolved. CDR1 is DFQATT, CDR2 SNEGSKA, per germline (reference sequence). The CDR3 runs 13 residues. V was cut by 5 bases and J by 7 bases, with 15 bases left in between. CDR3 loop: CSAPPPGVNIQYF. The CDR3 coding sequence is TGCAGTGCTCCGCCGCCAGGTGTCAACATTCAGTACTTC.

The rearrangement links TRBV2 to TRBJ1-1; TRBD1 aligns across 8 bases. With 6 bases clipped from V and 4 bases from J, the junction kept 13 bases outside the gene matches. This CDR3 contains 16 residues. Germline CDR1 SNHLY, CDR2 FYNNEI. In DNA, the CDR3 is TGTGCCAGCAGAGAACGGACAGGGTTCGGGGTCACTGAAGCTTTCTTT. This gives the protein CASRERTGFGVTEAFF. The full variable domain, rest sourced from reference TRBV2 and TRBJ1-1, is EPEVTQTPSHQVTQMGQEVILRCVPISNHLYFYWYRQILGQKVEFLVSFYNNEISEKSEIFDDQFSVERPDGSNFTLKIRSTKLEDSAMYFCASRERTGFGVTEAFFGQGTRLTVV.

The table lists this clonotype with many counts. This chain connects TRBV12-3 or TRBV12-4 to TRBJ1-1; weak D call: TRBD1 (6 bases). The V end lost 1 base, the J end lost 11 bases, and 20 bases lay between the germline ends. CDR3 length: 15 amino acids. In DNA, the CDR3 is TGTGCCAGCAGTTTAGTTACGACAGGCCGGGTTGGTGCTTTCTTT. This codes for CASSLVTTGRVGAFF.

This clonotype was detected only a few times. This chain links TRBV7-9 with TRBJ1-6; D perhaps matches TRBD1 (6 bases). CDR3 size: 13 residues. V lost 1 base and J 9 bases, leaving 7 bases between the germline ends. CDR1 is SEHNR and CDR2 is FQNEAQ in the germline V gene (reference sequence). The DNA of the CDR3 is TGTGCCAGCAGCTTAGAGGGGGTTTCACCCCTCCACTTT. It specifies CASSLEGVSPLHF.

This clonotype was observed a handful of times. J is TRBJ2-1 and V is TRBV24-1, with TRBD2 identical over 11 bases. This CDR3 has 17 residues. Germline V gene data show CDR1 as KGHDR and CDR2 as SFDVKD. V trimming: 3 bases; J trimming: 8 bases; junction bases outside the gene matches: 11. CDR3 DNA: TGTGCCACCAGTGATCAGCAGGGGGTAGCGGGAGGGCATGAGCAGTTCTTC. Translating it yields CATSDQQGVAGGHEQFF.

To note about this clonotype: With a much larger clone just one base away, this may be a read error. The chain uses TRBV7-9 and TRBJ1-3, with a weak D call TRBD1 (5 bases). The germline gives CDR1 SEHNR, CDR2 FQNEAQ (reference sequence). This CDR3 is 15 amino acids long. In nucleotides, the CDR3 is TGTGCCAGCGGCTTAGCGGCGGGACGCGGAAACACCATATATTTT. It yields the protein CASGLAAGRGNTIYF. Supplemented by reference TRBV7-9 and TRBJ1-3, the full variable domain reads DTGVSQNPRHKITKRGQNVTFRCDPISEHNRLYWYRQTLGQGPEFLTYFQNEAQLEKSRLLSDRFSAERPKGSFSTLEIQRTEQGDSAMYLCASGLAAGRGNTIYFGEGSWLTVV.

This clonotype was observed a handful of times. This chain uses TRBV6-1 with TRBJ1-5; D uncertain. The CDR3 runs to 19 residues. V was trimmed by 0 bases and J by 0 bases, leaving 18 bases between them. CDR1 MNHNS and CDR2 SASEGT come from the germline V gene. In nucleotides, the CDR3 is TGTGCCAGCAGTGAAGCGTTCCGGTGGGAAAAAAATAGCAATCAGCCCCAGCATTTT. Residues: CASSEAFRWEKNSNQPQHF.

There are a few counts of this clonotype. J is TRBJ2-3 and V is TRBV20-1, with D possibly matching TRBD1 (6 bases). The germline CDR1 and CDR2 sequences are DFQATT and SNEGSKA (reference sequence). Between the trimmed V and J ends, which lost 6 bases and 10 bases, there was a span of 26 bases. The CDR3 contains 15 residues. CDR3 sequence (DNA): TGCAGTGCGGAGACAGGCGCGCTCCCGGGTCAAGCGCAGTATTTT. Its translation is CSAETGALPGQAQYF.

This clonotype was picked up a small number of times. V and J are TRBV25-1 and TRBJ1-2; no clear D gene. V dropped 8 bases and J dropped 8 bases, with 15 bases sitting between them. In germline, CDR1 is MGHDK, CDR2 SYGVNS. This CDR3 contains 12 residues. The CDR3 region has the DNA TGTGCCAGCCTTGGCGGAGGGAACGGCTACACCTTC. Its protein product is CASLGGGNGYTF.

This clonotype was seen only a few times. DNA of the CDR3: TGTGCCATCAGTGAGGGACAGTTTGCCCAAGAGACCCAGTACTTC. Residues: CAISEGQFAQETQYF. This rearrangement joins TRBV10-3 to TRBJ2-5, with D tentatively TRBD1 (6 bases). This CDR3 contains 15 residues. V was trimmed by 2 bases and J by 1 base, leaving 11 bases between them. Germline CDR1 reads ENHRY; CDR2 reads SYGVKD.

J is TRBJ2-7 and V is TRBV20-1; 8 bases agree with TRBD2. Germline CDR1 and CDR2: DFQATT and SNEGSKA (reference sequence). This CDR3 is built from 14 residues. The V segment lost 2 bases and the J segment 4 bases; nucleotides outside the gene matches: 7. CDR3 bases: TGCAGTGCTAGATTCGGCAGCGGGGGATACGAGCAGTACTTC. As protein: CSARFGSGGYEQYF.

V gene TRBV28 combines with J gene TRBJ2-1; TRBD1 matches 11 bases. The CDR3 contains 19 residues. V was clipped by 5 bases and J by 1 base; unmatched bases: 13. The germline gives CDR1 MDHEN, CDR2 SYDVKM. For the CDR3, the DNA is TGTGCCAGCAGTCACACCGGGACAGGGGGGACGGGGTCCTACAATGAGCAGTTCTTC. This codes for CASSHTGTGGTGSYNEQFF.

This clonotype was detected many times. V gene TRBV30 combines with J gene TRBJ2-6; D gene ambiguous. V dropped 2 bases and J dropped 6 bases, with 8 bases sitting between them. Germline-derived CDR1 and CDR2 are GTSNPN and SVGIG (reference sequence). CDR3 length: 13 amino acids. The CDR3 nucleotides read TGTGCCTGGAGTCCTAGTGAGGCCAACGTCCTGACTTTC. It specifies CAWSPSEANVLTF.

This clonotype was found a few times. This chain connects TRBV19 to TRBJ2-2; 8 nucleotides agree with TRBD2. V was clipped by 2 bases and J by 2 bases; unmatched bases: 4. Germline CDR1 LNHDA, CDR2 SQIVND (reference sequence). The length of the CDR3 is 16 residues. The CDR3 reads CASSILAGLNTGELFF. As DNA, the CDR3 is TGTGCCAGTAGTATATTAGCGGGACTAAACACCGGGGAGCTGTTTTTT.

The chain recombines TRBV6-5 with TRBJ2-3; 7 nucleotides agree with TRBD2. From germline, CDR1 is MNHEY and CDR2 SVGAGI. J lost 3 bases, V lost 6 bases, and 9 bases had no gene match. The CDR3 sequence is 15 residues long. The CDR3 loop reads CASSYPPGGTDTQYF. The CDR3 coding sequence is TGTGCCAGCAGCTACCCCCCGGGAGGAACAGATACGCAGTATTTT.

V usage is TRBV6-2 or TRBV6-3 and J usage is TRBJ2-1; D is undetermined. Germline V gene lookup returns CDR1 MNHEY and CDR2 SVGEGT. This CDR3 region has 15 residues. V gave up 0 bases and J gave up 5 bases, with 11 bases separating them. The CDR3 DNA is TGTGCCAGCAGTTACTCACGGGTGTTGCACAATGAGCAGTTCTTC. This codes for CASSYSRVLHNEQFF.

The chain uses TRBV6-1 and TRBJ1-6; perhaps TRBD1 as D (6 bases). Germline CDR1 is MNHNS and CDR2 is SASEGT. Trimming stripped 5 bases from V and 6 bases from J, with 17 bases between. This CDR3 is built from 16 residues. The CDR3 DNA reads TGTGCCAGCAGTCTCGACCGGGACATCCTTAATTCACCCCTCCACTTT. This gives the protein CASSLDRDILNSPLHF.

This clonotype was seen many times. V usage is TRBV3-1 and J usage is TRBJ2-1; 10 bases match TRBD2. Germline V gives CDR1 LGHDT, CDR2 YNNKEL (reference sequence). CDR3 length: 17 residues. Trimming cost V 5 bases and J 4 bases; bases outside gene matches: 11. This CDR3 reads CASSSVLAGELYNEQFF. The CDR3 bases are TGTGCCAGCAGCTCCGTGCTAGCGGGAGAGCTATACAATGAGCAGTTCTTC.

This clonotype was detected a few times. The chain uses TRBV27 and TRBJ2-2; D remains ambiguous. Germline V gene data show CDR1 as MNHEY and CDR2 as SMNVEV (reference sequence). This CDR3 has 13 residues. V dropped 0 bases and J dropped 6 bases, with 5 bases sitting between them. In nucleotides, the CDR3 is TGTGCCAGCAGTTTATCTAATGCCGGGGAGCTGTTTTTT. Protein product: CASSLSNAGELFF.